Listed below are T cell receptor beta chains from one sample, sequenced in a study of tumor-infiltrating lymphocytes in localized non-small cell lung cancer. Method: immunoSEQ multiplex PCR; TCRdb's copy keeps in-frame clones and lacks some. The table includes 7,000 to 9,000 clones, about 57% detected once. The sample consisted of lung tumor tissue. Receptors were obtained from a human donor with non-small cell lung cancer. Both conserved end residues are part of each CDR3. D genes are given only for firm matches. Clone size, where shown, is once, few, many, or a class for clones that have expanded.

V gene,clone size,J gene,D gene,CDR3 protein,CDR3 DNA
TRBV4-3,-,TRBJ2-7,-,CASSQDPGDEQYF,TGCGCCAGCAGCCAAGATCCAGGGGACGAGCAGTACTTC
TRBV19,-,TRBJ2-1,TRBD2,CASRKTSGSYNEQFF,TGTGCCAGTAGGAAGACTAGCGGAAGCTACAATGAGCAGTTCTTC
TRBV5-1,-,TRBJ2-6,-,CASSLGGLAGANVLTF,TGCGCCAGCAGCTTGGGAGGGTTGGCAGGGGCCAACGTCCTGACTTTC
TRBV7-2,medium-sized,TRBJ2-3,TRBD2,CASSPTGGYTQYF,TGTGCCAGCAGCCCAACGGGGGGATATACGCAGTATTTT
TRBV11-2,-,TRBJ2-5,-,CASSRRGLAQYF,TGTGCCAGCAGCCGCCGGGGATTGGCCCAGTACTTC
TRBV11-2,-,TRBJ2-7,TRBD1,CASSLGTGYEQYF,TGTGCCAGCAGCTTAGGGACAGGCTACGAGCAGTACTTC
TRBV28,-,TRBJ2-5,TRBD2,CASTLGVAGASETQYF,TGTGCCAGCACTTTGGGAGTAGCGGGAGCTTCCGAGACCCAGTACTTC
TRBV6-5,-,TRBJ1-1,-,CASSYSRGTTEAFF,TGTGCCAGCAGTTACTCGAGGGGGACCACTGAAGCTTTCTTT
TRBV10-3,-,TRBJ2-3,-,CAISGGLDTDTQYF,TGTGCCATCAGTGGGGGGCTGGACACAGATACGCAGTATTTT
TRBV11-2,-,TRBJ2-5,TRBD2,CASSLDSSGEKTQYF,TGTGCCAGCAGCTTAGATTCTAGCGGGGAAAAGACCCAGTACTTC
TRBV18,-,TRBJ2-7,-,CASSPYSSYEQYF,TGTGCCAGCTCACCTTATAGCTCCTACGAGCAGTACTTC
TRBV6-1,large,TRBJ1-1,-,CASSELVLNTEAFF,TGTGCCAGCAGTGAATTGGTCCTGAACACTGAAGCTTTCTTT
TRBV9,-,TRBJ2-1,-,CASSAGGGGTVYNEQFF,TGTGCCAGCAGCGCCGGCGGAGGGGGGACGGTCTACAATGAGCAGTTCTTC
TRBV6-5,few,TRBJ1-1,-,CASSYGGTEAFF,TGTGCCAGCAGTTACGGGGGAACTGAAGCTTTCTTT
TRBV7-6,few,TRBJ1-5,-,CASSTPGQPQHF,TGTGCCAGCAGCACCCCAGGGCAGCCCCAGCATTTT
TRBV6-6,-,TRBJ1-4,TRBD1,CASSVGTATNEKLFF,TGTGCCAGCAGTGTGGGGACAGCCACTAATGAAAAACTGTTTTTT
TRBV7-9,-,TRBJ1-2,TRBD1,CASSFTGGSYYGYTF,TGTGCCAGCAGCTTCACAGGGGGTTCCTACTATGGCTACACCTTC
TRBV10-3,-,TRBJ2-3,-,CAISDLAGARYF,TGTGCCATCAGTGACCTGGCGGGTGCCAGGTATTTT
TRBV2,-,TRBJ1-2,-,CASSDPRGYTF,TGTGCCAGCAGTGACCCTCGTGGCTACACCTTC
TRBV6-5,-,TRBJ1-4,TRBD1,CASSVGTATNEKLFF,TGTGCCAGCAGTGTGGGGACAGCCACTAATGAAAAACTGTTTTTT
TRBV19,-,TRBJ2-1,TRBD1,CASSRGDRGPYNEQFF,TGTGCCAGTAGTAGAGGGGACAGGGGCCCCTACAATGAGCAGTTCTTC
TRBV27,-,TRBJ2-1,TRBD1,CASSLGDRGINEQFF,TGTGCCAGCAGTTTGGGGGACAGGGGCATAAATGAGCAGTTCTTC
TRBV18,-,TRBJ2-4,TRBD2,CASSPAGGKNIQYF,TGTGCCAGCTCACCTGCGGGGGGCAAAAACATTCAGTACTTC
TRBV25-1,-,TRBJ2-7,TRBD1,CASSARTGYEQYF,TGTGCCAGCAGCGCCCGGACAGGCTACGAGCAGTACTTC
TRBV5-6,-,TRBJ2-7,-,CASSSGQWGLYEQYF,TGTGCCAGCAGCTCGGGACAGTGGGGACTCTACGAGCAGTACTTC
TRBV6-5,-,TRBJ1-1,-,CASSRPGMNTEAFF,TGTGCCAGCAGTAGACCGGGTATGAACACTGAAGCTTTCTTT
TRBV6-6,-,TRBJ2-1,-,CASSSSGYEQFF,TGTGCCAGCAGTAGTAGCGGTTATGAGCAGTTCTTC
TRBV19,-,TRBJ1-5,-,CASSIVHGPQHF,TGTGCCAGTAGTATAGTACATGGGCCCCAGCATTTT
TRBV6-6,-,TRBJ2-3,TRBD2,CASLGPASGSDTQYF,TGTGCCAGCCTAGGTCCGGCTAGCGGGAGTGATACGCAGTATTTT
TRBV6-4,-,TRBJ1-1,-,CASSESLQTKAFF,TGTGCCAGCAGTGAGTCCCTGCAAACCAAAGCTTTCTTT
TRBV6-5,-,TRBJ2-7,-,CASSPRTDRTEQYF,TGTGCCAGCAGCCCCCGGACAGATCGTACCGAGCAGTACTTC
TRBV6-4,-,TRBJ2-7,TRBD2,CASSGIAGGPREEQYF,TGTGCCAGCAGTGGCATAGCGGGAGGGCCCCGGGAAGAGCAGTACTTC
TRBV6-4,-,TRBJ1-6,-,CASSDPARAGPNSPLHF,TGTGCCAGCAGTGACCCAGCGCGAGCAGGTCCAAATTCACCCCTCCACTTT
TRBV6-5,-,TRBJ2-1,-,CASSSRIRRDNEQFF,TGTGCCAGCAGTTCCCGGATACGTCGGGACAATGAGCAGTTCTTC
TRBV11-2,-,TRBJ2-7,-,CASSHPTFSSPIYEQYF,TGTGCCAGCAGCCATCCGACATTCTCCTCCCCCATCTACGAGCAGTACTTC
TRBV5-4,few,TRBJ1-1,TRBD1,CASSAGQGMEVAFF,TGTGCCAGCAGCGCGGGACAGGGGATGGAAGTGGCTTTCTTT
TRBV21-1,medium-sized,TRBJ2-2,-,CASSKEGDLNTGELFF,TGTGCCAGCAGCAAAGAGGGGGACCTGAACACCGGGGAGCTGTTTTTT
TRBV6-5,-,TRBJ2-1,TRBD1,CASSGTGSNEQFF,TGTGCCAGCAGTGGGACAGGGTCCAATGAGCAGTTCTTC
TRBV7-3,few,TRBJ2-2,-,CASRLSEGTGELFF,TGTGCCAGCAGACTATCTGAGGGCACCGGGGAGCTGTTTTTT
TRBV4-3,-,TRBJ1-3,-,CASSRSDSSPGNTIYF,TGCGCCAGCAGCCGCTCGGACAGTAGTCCAGGAAACACCATATATTTT
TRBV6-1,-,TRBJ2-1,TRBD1,CASIYRDSSYNEQFF,TGTGCCAGCATATACCGGGACAGCTCCTACAATGAGCAGTTCTTC
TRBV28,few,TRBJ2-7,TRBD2,CASSIGPFAGGFSYEQYF,TGTGCCAGCAGTATAGGCCCGTTCGCGGGAGGCTTCTCCTACGAGCAGTACTTC
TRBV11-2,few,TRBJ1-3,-,CASSLGSSGNTIYF,TGTGCCAGCAGCTTGGGGAGCTCTGGAAACACCATATATTTT
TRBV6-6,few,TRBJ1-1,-,CASTLTGYRTEAFF,TGTGCCAGCACCTTGACAGGTTATCGCACTGAAGCTTTCTTT
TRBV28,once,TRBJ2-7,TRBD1,CASSLTGGAAEQYF,TGTGCCAGCAGTCTTACAGGGGGCGCGGCCGAGCAGTACTTC
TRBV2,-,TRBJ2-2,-,CASRLQMNTGELFF,TGTGCCAGCAGGCTCCAAATGAACACCGGGGAGCTGTTTTTT
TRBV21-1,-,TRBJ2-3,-,CASSTSGNADTQYF,TGTGCCAGCAGTACTAGCGGGAACGCAGATACGCAGTATTTT